This TCR beta chain was recorded in a study of T-cell reconstitution after alpha-beta-depleted transplantation in children. This clonotype has a handful of counts. This CDR3 is built from 13 residues. Trimming removed 2 bases at V and 10 bases at J, with 12 bases between. Looked up from germline, CDR1 is MNHEY and CDR2 is SVGAGI. TCRbeta library construction was performed incorporating unique molecular identifiers. Each CDR3 protein is one row after TCRdb ran MiXCR on the PCR reads. Here the sample spans approximately 390,000 distinct CDR3 sequences, about a tenth being singletons. The J gene is TRBJ2-1, the V gene TRBV6-5, with D tentatively TRBD1 (6 bases). This clonotype was sampled from a human donor who donated a stem cell graft to a child with acute myeloid leukemia. The sample was PBMCs from the stem cell graft donor, taken from the stem cell graft. The CDR3 nucleotides read TGTGCCAGCAGTTACGTATTAGGACAGGAGCAGTTCTTC. Translation: CASSYVLGQEQFF.